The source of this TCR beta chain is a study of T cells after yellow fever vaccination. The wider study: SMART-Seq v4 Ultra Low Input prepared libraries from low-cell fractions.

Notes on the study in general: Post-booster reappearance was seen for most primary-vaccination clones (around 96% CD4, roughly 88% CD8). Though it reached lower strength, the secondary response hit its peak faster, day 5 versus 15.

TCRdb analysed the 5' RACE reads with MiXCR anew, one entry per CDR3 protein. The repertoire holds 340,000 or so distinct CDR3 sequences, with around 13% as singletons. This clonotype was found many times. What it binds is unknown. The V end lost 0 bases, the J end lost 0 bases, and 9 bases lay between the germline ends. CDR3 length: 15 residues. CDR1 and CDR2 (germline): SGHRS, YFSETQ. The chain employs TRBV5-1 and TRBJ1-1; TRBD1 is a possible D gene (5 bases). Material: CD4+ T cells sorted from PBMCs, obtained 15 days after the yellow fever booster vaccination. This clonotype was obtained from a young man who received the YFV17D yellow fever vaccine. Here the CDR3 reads CASSLGGLMNTEAFF. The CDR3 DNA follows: TGCGCCAGCAGCTTGGGGGGCCTCATGAACACTGAAGCTTTCTTT. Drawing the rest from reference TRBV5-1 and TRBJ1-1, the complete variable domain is KAGVTQTPRYLIKTRGQQVTLSCSPISGHRSVSWYQQTPGQGLQFLFEYFSETQRNKGNFPGRFSGRQFSNSRSEMNVSTLELGDSALYLCASSLGGLMNTEAFFGQGTRLTVV.